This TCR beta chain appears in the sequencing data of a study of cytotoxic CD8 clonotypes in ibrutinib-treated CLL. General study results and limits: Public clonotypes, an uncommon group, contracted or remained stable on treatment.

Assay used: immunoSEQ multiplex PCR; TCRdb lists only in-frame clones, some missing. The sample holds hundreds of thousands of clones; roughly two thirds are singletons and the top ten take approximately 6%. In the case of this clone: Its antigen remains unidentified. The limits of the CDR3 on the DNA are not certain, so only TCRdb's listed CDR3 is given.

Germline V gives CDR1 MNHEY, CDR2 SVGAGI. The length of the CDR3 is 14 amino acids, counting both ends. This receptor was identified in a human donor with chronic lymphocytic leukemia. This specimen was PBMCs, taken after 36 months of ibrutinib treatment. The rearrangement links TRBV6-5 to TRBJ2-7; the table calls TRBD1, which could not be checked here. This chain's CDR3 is CASTPGQGALWQYF.